The rows below give T cell receptor beta chains drawn from one sample of a study of T cell responses to AZD1222 COVID-19 vaccine. Here immunoSEQ multiplex PCR was the method, and the copy in TCRdb shows in-frame clones only, minus some. The sample lists under 150,000 clones; around 94% were seen once. The specimen comprised peripheral blood, sampled on day 0 of AZD1222 vaccination. These receptor sequences come from an adult in good health. Both conserved end residues are part of each CDR3. The D gene is left open where the match is weak. The listing skips clone size in some rows; elsewhere it reads once, few, many or a size class.

CASSLVEGREKLFF	TGTGCCAGCAGTTTAGTAGAGGGTAGGGAAAAACTGTTTTTT	TRBV28	-	TRBJ1-4	-	14
CASSLNRGSLEQFF	TGTGCCAGCAGCTTGAACAGGGGTTCTTTAGAGCAGTTCTTC	TRBV5-4	TRBD1	TRBJ2-1	-	14
CASSQDRGSEAFF	TGTGCCAGCAGCCAGGACAGGGGCTCTGAAGCTTTCTTT	TRBV12-3/TRBV12-4	TRBD1	TRBJ1-1	few	13
CASSLGSLAGVGDTQYF	TGTGCCAGCAGCTTAGGTTCCCTAGCGGGAGTGGGAGATACGCAGTATTTT	TRBV11-2	TRBD2	TRBJ2-3	-	17
CASSPLRGATGELFF	TGTGCCAGCAGCCCCCTTCGCGGGGCCACCGGGGAGCTGTTTTTT	TRBV14	-	TRBJ2-2	-	15
CASSRTGGGEQYF	TGCGCCAGCAGCCGGACAGGAGGGGGCGAGCAGTACTTC	TRBV5-1	-	TRBJ2-7	-	13
CASSLNSVYEQYF	TGTGCCAGCAGCTTAAACAGCGTATACGAGCAGTACTTC	TRBV7-6	-	TRBJ2-7	few	13
CASSRPLAGVDTGELFF	TGTGCCAGCAGTCGACCCCTAGCGGGAGTCGACACCGGGGAGCTGTTTTTT	TRBV28	TRBD2	TRBJ2-2	-	17
CASRGQGTGYEQYF	TGTGCCAGCAGAGGACAGGGGACAGGCTACGAGCAGTACTTC	TRBV28	TRBD1	TRBJ2-7	-	14
CASSQSADTQYF	TGCGCCAGCAGCCAAAGTGCAGATACGCAGTATTTT	TRBV4-1	-	TRBJ2-3	-	12
CASSLGPNSGNTIYF	TGTGCCAGCAGTTTAGGGCCTAACTCTGGAAACACCATATATTTT	TRBV7-9	-	TRBJ1-3	-	15
CATSRPPQGLRANVLTF	TGTGCCACCAGCAGACCTCCACAGGGGTTGAGGGCCAACGTCCTGACTTTC	TRBV15	TRBD1	TRBJ2-6	-	17
CASTRVLQETQYF	TGTGCCAGCACCCGGGTCCTACAAGAGACCCAGTACTTC	TRBV2	-	TRBJ2-5	-	13
CASSPGLAASYNEQFF	TGTGCCAGCAGTCCGGGACTAGCGGCATCCTACAATGAGCAGTTCTTC	TRBV14	TRBD2	TRBJ2-1	once	16
CASSEEARGNEQFF	TGTGCCAGCAGTGAAGAGGCGAGGGGGAATGAGCAGTTCTTC	TRBV6-1	-	TRBJ2-1	-	14
CASSLGDSFEAFF	TGCGCCAGCAGCTTGGGGGACAGCTTTGAAGCTTTCTTT	TRBV5-1	TRBD1	TRBJ1-1	few	13
CASSPEAGIATNEKLFF	TGCGCCAGCAGCCCCGAGGCGGGAATTGCAACTAATGAAAAACTGTTTTTT	TRBV4-1	-	TRBJ1-4	-	17
CAWREGSYEQYF	TGTGCCTGGAGGGAGGGGTCCTACGAGCAGTACTTC	TRBV7-3	TRBD2	TRBJ2-7	-	12
CATSGGVAGPYEQYF	TGTGCCACCAGTGGGGGAGTAGCGGGACCCTACGAGCAGTACTTC	TRBV24-1	TRBD2	TRBJ2-7	-	15
CATSRGGRADSYNEQFF	TGTGCCACCAGCAGAGGTGGCAGGGCGGACTCCTACAATGAGCAGTTCTTC	TRBV15	-	TRBJ2-1	few	17
CASSQPGQGNYGYTF	TGCGCCAGCAGCCAACCGGGACAGGGTAACTATGGCTACACCTTC	TRBV4-1	TRBD1	TRBJ1-2	-	15
CSVAAASGQPQHF	TGCAGCGTTGCCGCCGCCTCGGGTCAGCCCCAGCATTTT	TRBV29-1	-	TRBJ1-5	-	13
CASNSPRGVGTDTQYF	TGTGCCAGTAACTCTCCCAGGGGTGTCGGGACAGATACGCAGTATTTT	TRBV19	-	TRBJ2-3	-	16
CASTRTGTGAHNSPLHF	TGTGCCAGCACACGAACAGGGACCGGGGCCCATAATTCACCCCTCCACTTT	TRBV7-9	-	TRBJ1-6	-	17
CASSGKLGDNEQFF	TGTGCCAGCAGCGGGAAACTAGGAGACAATGAGCAGTTCTTC	TRBV9	-	TRBJ2-1	once	14
CASSLEAPPWYAYTF	TGTGCCAGCAGCTTAGAGGCACCTCCTTGGTACGCCTACACCTTC	TRBV7-8	-	TRBJ1-2	few	15
CASSFQREEDTQYF	TGCGCCAGCAGCTTCCAGCGGGAAGAAGATACGCAGTATTTT	TRBV5-1	TRBD2	TRBJ2-3	-	14
CASPKIGSYNEQFF	TGTGCCAGCCCGAAAATTGGGTCCTACAATGAGCAGTTCTTC	TRBV18	-	TRBJ2-1	once	14
CASSLQGAAGGYTF	TGTGCCAGCAGTCTACAGGGCGCCGCTGGTGGCTACACCTTC	TRBV28	-	TRBJ1-2	-	14
CASSDFSGRGDTQYF	TGTGCCAGCAGTGACTTCAGCGGGAGGGGAGATACGCAGTATTTT	TRBV6-4	TRBD2	TRBJ2-3	-	15
CSASTTGIEAFF	TGCAGTGCTAGTACCACAGGGATAGAAGCTTTCTTT	TRBV20-1	-	TRBJ1-1	once	12
CASSSTGTSVGTDTQYF	TGCGCCAGCAGCTCAACCGGGACTAGCGTCGGCACAGATACGCAGTATTTT	TRBV5-1	TRBD2	TRBJ2-3	-	17
CAWERGTGEKLFF	TGTGCCTGGGAAAGGGGGACAGGGGAAAAACTGTTTTTT	TRBV30	TRBD1	TRBJ1-4	-	13
CASTTRRFNEKLFF	TGTGCCAGCACCACCCGCCGGTTTAATGAAAAACTGTTTTTT	TRBV6-5	-	TRBJ1-4	-	14
CASSPWTGKNSYEQYF	TGTGCCAGCAGCCCCTGGACAGGGAAAAACTCCTACGAGCAGTACTTC	TRBV7-9	TRBD1	TRBJ2-7	-	16
CASTGTSGSEQYF	TGCGCCAGCACCGGGACTAGCGGATCCGAGCAGTACTTC	TRBV5-1	TRBD2	TRBJ2-7	-	13
CASRQGHGGQPQHF	TGTGCCAGCAGGCAGGGACACGGAGGACAGCCCCAGCATTTT	TRBV2	-	TRBJ1-5	-	14
CASWTPADTQYF	TGCGCCAGCTGGACACCCGCCGATACGCAGTATTTT	TRBV10-2	-	TRBJ2-3	-	12
CASSVGPSAYEQYF	TGTGCCAGCAGCGTAGGCCCTAGCGCCTACGAGCAGTACTTC	TRBV9	-	TRBJ2-7	-	14
CASSLGSPREGPWNEQFF	TGCGCCAGCAGCTTGGGGTCGCCTCGGGAGGGCCCATGGAATGAGCAGTTCTTC	TRBV5-1	TRBD2	TRBJ2-1	-	18
CASSQERGGRRDTEAFF	TGTGCCAGCAGCCAAGAGAGAGGTGGCAGAAGGGACACTGAAGCTTTCTTT	TRBV14	-	TRBJ1-1	-	17
CASSLDRNQPQHF	TGTGCCAGCAGCCTAGACAGAAATCAGCCCCAGCATTTT	TRBV6-5	-	TRBJ1-5	-	13
CASSSGRESAQHF	TGTGCCAGCAGTTCGGGCAGGGAATCAGCCCAGCATTTT	TRBV27	-	TRBJ1-5	once	13
CASGRSGTSGNEQFF	TGTGCCAGTGGACGGTCCGGGACTAGCGGTAATGAGCAGTTCTTC	TRBV7-3	TRBD2	TRBJ2-1	-	15
CASSPSGDEQYF	TGTGCCAGCAGCCCCTCGGGGGACGAGCAGTACTTC	TRBV13	-	TRBJ2-7	-	12
CASSIVGTNEKLFF	TGTGCCAGTAGTATCGTGGGGACTAATGAAAAACTGTTTTTT	TRBV19	-	TRBJ1-4	-	14
CAWRAGQNSGNTIYF	TGTGCCTGGAGGGCCGGGCAGAACTCTGGAAACACCATATATTTT	TRBV30	-	TRBJ1-3	-	15
CASSIDWAVNTEAFF	TGTGCCAGTAGTATAGACTGGGCGGTGAACACTGAAGCTTTCTTT	TRBV19	-	TRBJ1-1	few	15
CASSLVGEKLFF	TGTGCCAGCAGCTTAGTAGGTGAAAAACTGTTTTTT	TRBV7-9	-	TRBJ1-4	-	12
CASSSGTSREQYF	TGTGCCAGCAGCTCCGGGACTAGCCGCGAGCAGTACTTC	TRBV9	TRBD2	TRBJ2-7	-	13
CAWSKVATTDTQYF	TGTGCCTGGAGCAAAGTGGCTACCACAGATACGCAGTATTTT	TRBV30	-	TRBJ2-3	few	14
CASRSGTGGVKLFF	TGTGCCAGTAGATCCGGGACAGGGGGCGTAAAACTGTTTTTT	TRBV19	TRBD1	TRBJ1-4	once	14
CASAYSGLAGGTHNEQFF	TGTGCCAGCGCGTACTCGGGACTAGCGGGAGGGACTCACAATGAGCAGTTCTTC	TRBV27	TRBD2	TRBJ2-1	-	18
CASSLVTEETQYF	TGTGCCAGCAGCTTAGTAACGGAGGAGACCCAGTACTTC	TRBV13	-	TRBJ2-5	-	13
CASRVKKYNEQFF	TGTGCCAGCCGAGTCAAGAAATACAATGAGCAGTTCTTC	TRBV7-2	-	TRBJ2-1	-	13
CASSEAGEGETQYF	TGTGCCAGCAGTGAAGCAGGGGAGGGAGAGACCCAGTACTTC	TRBV2	TRBD2	TRBJ2-5	-	14
CASGPLRQGGSYNEQFF	TGTGCTAGTGGCCCCCTCCGCCAGGGGGGTTCCTACAATGAGCAGTTCTTC	TRBV12-5	-	TRBJ2-1	-	17
CASSRRGHSYEQYF	TGTGCCAGCAGTCGAAGGGGCCACTCCTACGAGCAGTACTTC	TRBV27	-	TRBJ2-7	-	14
CASSNNYGYTF	TGTGCCAGTAGTAATAACTATGGCTACACCTTC	TRBV19	-	TRBJ1-2	once	11